In its sample, the clone carrying this TCR beta chain was seen once. This sample is part of a study of blood T cell repertoires in COVID-19. Study-level information: Spain, Italy and the United States supplied samples that represented acute and convalescent COVID-19. T cells, B-cell-depleted T cells, or PBMCs provided the cDNA or gDNA that served as material.

Per the study methods: Scientists estimated how many nucleated cells there were by amplifying reference gene primers. TCRdb's table, derived via immunoSEQ multiplex PCR, lists solely in-frame clones and lacks some. The V and J calls and clone size are taken from that table; D and trimming were inferred from the DNA. The table shows tens of thousands of clones, with about 82% occurring only once. This sequence was found in a man aged 70-80 years with active COVID-19. The sequenced material came from peripheral blood.

CDR3 DNA sequence: TGTGCCAGCAGCTTAGTCGCAAACACCAGGCGAGAGACCCAGTACTTC. Protein: CASSLVANTRRETQYF. The chain couples TRBV7-2 to TRBJ2-5; no reliable D call. V lost 1 base to trimming and J lost 4 bases, with 16 bases between them. The CDR3 extends over 16 amino acids. The germline V gene encodes CDR1 SGHTA and CDR2 FQGNSA.